These T cell receptor beta chains were read from a single sample in a study of CD8+CD57+ T cells in acquired aplastic anemia. TCRdb itself ran the reads through MiXCR, one entry per CDR3 protein. The sample includes under 250,000 distinct CDR3 sequences, around 45% of them seen just once. The sequencing input was sorted CD4+, CD8+, or CD8+CD57+ T cells (not recorded which) from PBMCs. These receptors were taken from a human donor with aplastic anemia. CDR3s include the opening cysteine and the closing phenylalanine or tryptophan. The D gene is left open where the match is weak. Clone size, where shown, is once, few, many, or a class for clones that have expanded.

d_call: -
v_call: TRBV25-1
clone_size: -
j_call: TRBJ2-3
cdr3_aa: CASSLELGVGADTQYF
cdr3_nt: TGTGCCAGCAGCTTAGAGTTAGGGGTAGGGGCCGATACGCAGTATTTT

d_call: -
v_call: TRBV11-2
clone_size: many
j_call: TRBJ2-2
cdr3_aa: CASSAKDTGELFF
cdr3_nt: TGTGCCAGCAGCGCAAAGGACACCGGGGAGCTGTTTTTT

d_call: -
v_call: TRBV20-1
clone_size: -
j_call: TRBJ1-2
cdr3_aa: CSARAQSAGGQNYGYTF
cdr3_nt: TGCAGTGCTAGAGCCCAAAGTGCCGGCGGACAGAACTATGGCTACACCTTC

d_call: -
v_call: TRBV2
clone_size: many
j_call: TRBJ1-4
cdr3_aa: CASSEAIGRAEEKLFF
cdr3_nt: TGTGCCAGCAGTGAAGCTATTGGCAGGGCCGAGGAAAAACTGTTTTTT

d_call: -
v_call: TRBV20-1
clone_size: many
j_call: TRBJ1-5
cdr3_aa: CSARIAGLSPQPQHF
cdr3_nt: TGCAGTGCTAGAATTGCAGGGCTATCCCCGCAGCCCCAGCATTTT

d_call: -
v_call: TRBV11-3
clone_size: -
j_call: TRBJ1-2
cdr3_aa: CASSLDRTPGFTF
cdr3_nt: TGTGCCAGCAGCCTCGACAGAACCCCCGGCTTCACCTTC

d_call: -
v_call: TRBV6-6
clone_size: -
j_call: TRBJ1-1
cdr3_aa: CASGGGTETFF
cdr3_nt: TGTGCCAGTGGTGGGGGCACTGAAACTTTCTTT

d_call: TRBD2
v_call: TRBV6-4
clone_size: -
j_call: TRBJ2-3
cdr3_aa: CASSPAGTSGGTDTQYF
cdr3_nt: TGTGCCAGCAGTCCTGCCGGGACTAGCGGGGGCACAGATACGCAGTATTTT

d_call: TRBD1
v_call: TRBV12-3/TRBV12-4
clone_size: few
j_call: TRBJ2-1
cdr3_aa: CASSFADRGTYNEQFF
cdr3_nt: TGTGCCAGCAGTTTCGCGGACAGGGGCACCTACAATGAGCAGTTCTTC

d_call: -
v_call: TRBV25-1
clone_size: -
j_call: TRBJ2-7
cdr3_aa: CASSQIDRTGYEQYF
cdr3_nt: TGTGCCAGTAGTCAAATCGACAGGACCGGTTACGAGCAGTACTTC

d_call: TRBD2
v_call: TRBV5-6
clone_size: many
j_call: TRBJ2-7
cdr3_aa: CASSFLAGGYEQYF
cdr3_nt: TGTGCCAGCAGCTTTTTAGCGGGAGGGTACGAGCAGTACTTC

d_call: -
v_call: TRBV7-2
clone_size: -
j_call: TRBJ1-2
cdr3_aa: CASSLKAPNRDGYTF
cdr3_nt: TGTGCCAGCAGCTTAAAGGCCCCAAACAGGGACGGCTACACCTTC

d_call: TRBD1
v_call: TRBV9
clone_size: few
j_call: TRBJ2-6
cdr3_aa: CASSVGGTGLSGANVLTF
cdr3_nt: TGTGCCAGCAGCGTAGGGGGGACAGGGCTCTCTGGGGCCAACGTCCTGACTTTC

d_call: -
v_call: TRBV20-1
clone_size: -
j_call: TRBJ2-5
cdr3_aa: CSARGPGHYEQETQYF
cdr3_nt: TGCAGTGCTAGAGGACCGGGCCACTACGAGCAAGAGACCCAGTACTTC

d_call: -
v_call: TRBV6-1
clone_size: once
j_call: TRBJ2-7
cdr3_aa: CASSSLFYEQYF
cdr3_nt: TGTGCCAGCAGTTCCCTTTTCTACGAGCAGTACTTC

d_call: TRBD2
v_call: TRBV2
clone_size: many
j_call: TRBJ2-1
cdr3_aa: CASSDASGGGAEQFF
cdr3_nt: TGTGCCAGCAGTGACGCTAGCGGGGGGGGAGCGGAGCAGTTCTTC

d_call: -
v_call: TRBV30
clone_size: -
j_call: TRBJ2-2
cdr3_aa: CAWRVEPNTGELFF
cdr3_nt: TGTGCCTGGAGAGTGGAGCCTAACACCGGGGAGCTGTTTTTT

d_call: TRBD2
v_call: TRBV7-9
clone_size: -
j_call: TRBJ2-5
cdr3_aa: CASSLHGTSGMETQYF
cdr3_nt: TGTGCCAGCAGCTTACATGGGACTAGCGGGATGGAGACCCAGTACTTC

d_call: TRBD1
v_call: TRBV20-1
clone_size: -
j_call: TRBJ2-7
cdr3_aa: CSARLQGGSFTYEQYF
cdr3_nt: TGCAGTGCTAGACTACAGGGGGGATCGTTTACCTACGAGCAGTACTTC

d_call: TRBD1
v_call: TRBV7-6
clone_size: -
j_call: TRBJ2-1
cdr3_aa: CASSSLQGGGEQFF
cdr3_nt: TGTGCCAGCAGCTCCTTACAGGGGGGCGGTGAGCAGTTCTTC

d_call: -
v_call: TRBV2
clone_size: -
j_call: TRBJ2-7
cdr3_aa: CASRAAGAYEQYF
cdr3_nt: TGTGCCAGCAGGGCGGCAGGGGCCTACGAGCAGTACTTC

d_call: -
v_call: TRBV29-1
clone_size: -
j_call: TRBJ1-5
cdr3_aa: CSVGWSDVSNQPQHF
cdr3_nt: TGCAGCGTTGGTTGGTCGGATGTCAGCAATCAGCCCCAGCATTTT

d_call: TRBD2
v_call: TRBV7-2
clone_size: -
j_call: TRBJ2-1
cdr3_aa: CASSPTSSSDYNEQFF
cdr3_nt: TGTGCCAGCAGCCCGACTAGCAGCTCGGACTACAATGAGCAGTTCTTC

d_call: TRBD1
v_call: TRBV9
clone_size: few
j_call: TRBJ2-7
cdr3_aa: CASSPGTGLAYEQYF
cdr3_nt: TGTGCCAGCAGCCCCGGGACAGGGTTGGCCTACGAGCAGTACTTC

d_call: -
v_call: TRBV10-3
clone_size: -
j_call: TRBJ1-2
cdr3_aa: CARSRQVSYGYTF
cdr3_nt: TGTGCTAGATCCAGACAGGTATCCTATGGCTACACCTTC

d_call: -
v_call: TRBV4-1
clone_size: -
j_call: TRBJ2-3
cdr3_aa: CASSQALWGRGTDTQYF
cdr3_nt: TGCGCCAGCAGCCAAGCCCTGTGGGGGCGGGGCACAGATACGCAGTATTTT

d_call: -
v_call: TRBV9
clone_size: many
j_call: TRBJ2-1
cdr3_aa: CASSVGVYNEQFF
cdr3_nt: TGTGCCAGCAGCGTAGGGGTTTACAATGAGCAGTTCTTC

d_call: -
v_call: TRBV20-1
clone_size: many
j_call: TRBJ2-1
cdr3_aa: CSARDLIGVGNEQFF
cdr3_nt: TGCAGTGCTAGAGATCTAATAGGGGTAGGCAATGAGCAGTTCTTC

d_call: -
v_call: TRBV25-1
clone_size: many
j_call: TRBJ1-4
cdr3_aa: CASSEYLGAREKLFF
cdr3_nt: TGTGCCAGCAGTGAATATCTGGGGGCTAGGGAAAAACTGTTTTTT

d_call: -
v_call: TRBV9
clone_size: many
j_call: TRBJ2-7
cdr3_aa: CASSVRVGYEQYF
cdr3_nt: TGTGCCAGCAGCGTAAGGGTTGGCTACGAGCAGTACTTC

d_call: -
v_call: TRBV14
clone_size: -
j_call: TRBJ2-5
cdr3_aa: CASSQDAGMRETQYF
cdr3_nt: TGTGCCAGCAGCCAAGATGCAGGAATGAGGGAGACCCAGTACTTC

d_call: -
v_call: TRBV15
clone_size: -
j_call: TRBJ2-7
cdr3_aa: CATKGKGVVDYEQYF
cdr3_nt: TGTGCCACCAAGGGGAAGGGGGTTGTGGACTACGAGCAGTACTTC

d_call: TRBD2
v_call: TRBV5-6
clone_size: many
j_call: TRBJ2-1
cdr3_aa: CAAAGGTGEQFF
cdr3_nt: TGTGCCGCCGCGGGGGGGACCGGTGAGCAGTTCTTC

d_call: -
v_call: TRBV2
clone_size: -
j_call: TRBJ2-7
cdr3_aa: CASGLAWGLEQYF
cdr3_nt: TGTGCCAGCGGATTGGCGTGGGGTCTCGAGCAGTACTTC

d_call: TRBD1
v_call: TRBV15
clone_size: many
j_call: TRBJ1-5
cdr3_aa: CATSRDQGEYSNQPQHF
cdr3_nt: TGTGCCACCAGCAGAGATCAGGGGGAATATAGCAATCAGCCCCAGCATTTT

d_call: TRBD2
v_call: TRBV5-1
clone_size: few
j_call: TRBJ2-3
cdr3_aa: CASSFETSGRGFLDTQYF
cdr3_nt: TGCGCCAGCAGCTTCGAGACTAGCGGGAGGGGATTTTTAGATACGCAGTATTTT

d_call: -
v_call: TRBV19
clone_size: many
j_call: TRBJ2-1
cdr3_aa: CASKSRQIPPDEQFF
cdr3_nt: TGTGCCAGTAAATCGCGCCAGATACCGCCGGATGAGCAGTTCTTC